These T cell receptor beta chains were read from a single sample in a study of T-cell memory formation after mild COVID-19. TCRdb re-derived calls from the 5' RACE reads in MiXCR, one entry per CDR3 protein. Found here are about 270,000 distinct CDR3 sequences, 15% to 20% of them singletons; the top ten hold about 23%. Sequencing was done on a sample of PBMCs or a T cell subset sorted from them (not recorded which). The receptors were sampled from a young man who had mild COVID-19 (a few samples of this study predate the infection). Cell type and time point are not known. Each CDR3 is given without its conserved first and last residue.

TRBV10-3,TRBJ2-1,AIRPVGNEQF
TRBV6-5,TRBJ2-7,ASSSQGQPYEQY
TRBV7-2,TRBJ1-2,ASSLVFRPANYGYT
TRBV6-5,TRBJ2-7,ASRTGGTYEQY
TRBV7-3,TRBJ2-3,ASSPRGTGFADTQY
TRBV5-1,TRBJ1-5,AKSGTGAQPQH
TRBV6-6,TRBJ2-3,ASSWGAAGGPPDTQY
TRBV5-1,TRBJ2-1,ASHRGELYNEQF
TRBV11-2,TRBJ1-1,ASSNRRVNTEAF
TRBV7-9,TRBJ2-1,ASSARQDDRFTMRSVQF
TRBV6-1,TRBJ2-7,ASSDSGTSRYEQY
TRBV28,TRBJ2-5,ASTTESQTQY
TRBV7-3,TRBJ2-5,ASSPAGSGGPGRETQY
TRBV6-5,TRBJ2-5,ATEAGYQETQY
TRBV5-4,TRBJ2-3,ASSFSSDTQY
TRBV5-1,TRBJ2-3,ASVRTGNTDTQY
TRBV7-3,TRBJ2-3,ASSLGVGRPTTDTQY
TRBV21-1,TRBJ2-2,ASSKTPMRRVANTGELF
TRBV6-2/TRBV6-3,TRBJ2-2,ASSYTGSAGGELF
TRBV12-3/TRBV12-4,TRBJ1-2,ASSLSSVYGYT
TRBV6-5,TRBJ1-1,ASSYGLGVTEAF
TRBV3-1,TRBJ2-7,ASSQFTGFYEQY
TRBV20-1,TRBJ2-7,SARDSSGPYEQY
TRBV12-5,TRBJ1-2,ASGPGGNYGYT
TRBV28,TRBJ2-1,ASKGDSSVNEQF
TRBV7-2,TRBJ2-1,ASSLARRGNEQF
TRBV13,TRBJ1-6,ASSQARGGPLH
TRBV20-1,TRBJ1-1,SARAGTVMNTEAF
TRBV5-5,TRBJ2-3,ASSLYQGPTTDTQY
TRBV24-1,TRBJ2-3,ATSDAGKLTDTQY
TRBV20-1,TRBJ1-5,SAVKGKADQPQH
TRBV11-2,TRBJ2-3,ASRTTSGGTDTQY
TRBV7-9,TRBJ1-5,ASSLARGGQNQPQH
TRBV20-1,TRBJ1-4,SAKPGDRGEKLF
TRBV2,TRBJ2-3,ASSDPDKTDTQY
TRBV6-2/TRBV6-3,TRBJ1-2,ASSYYGQERFYGYT
TRBV5-1,TRBJ1-6,ASSLGPDRGWDSPLH
TRBV2,TRBJ2-7,ASQGTDDYEQY
TRBV4-3,TRBJ2-3,ASSQDRGTDTQY
TRBV5-1,TRBJ2-1,ASSLVLTRGNEQF
TRBV5-1,TRBJ2-3,ASSSGVAGALIDTQY
TRBV10-3,TRBJ2-3,ATLRGGTDTQY
TRBV7-3,TRBJ2-3,ASSSAGGNTDTQY
TRBV4-2,TRBJ1-4,ASSQRGGLDEKLF
TRBV6-5,TRBJ2-7,ASSYTVNSYEQY
TRBV4-1,TRBJ1-3,ASSGHREAGNTIY
TRBV4-1,TRBJ2-5,ASSEWTGPLETQY
TRBV5-1,TRBJ2-1,ASSLALAGRANEQF
TRBV2,TRBJ1-1,ASSGGTGAPTEAF
TRBV12-3/TRBV12-4,TRBJ1-6,ASSSQGSPLH
TRBV7-3,TRBJ2-4,ASSPDRDTKNIQY
TRBV7-2,TRBJ2-1,ASSLRWDEQF
TRBV7-9,TRBJ2-5,ASSAQGSGVETQY
TRBV7-2,TRBJ2-7,ASSLAFGSFYEQY
TRBV29-1,TRBJ2-5,SVDPWGGETQY
TRBV20-1,TRBJ1-1,SARDIEGSTEAF
TRBV13,TRBJ2-5,ASSPQWAGAQETQY
TRBV5-6,TRBJ1-2,ASSPMQSNYGYT
TRBV2,TRBJ2-5,ASERGLSETQY